These T cell receptor beta chains were read from a single sample in a study of beta chain features in type 1 diabetes. Sequenced by immunoSEQ multiplex PCR; TCRdb stores in-frame clones only, minus some. The sample contains under 250,000 clones, approximately 10% of which appear only once. Sequencing was carried out using central memory CD4+ T cells from blood. The receptors here all came from a man aged 18 to 29 in good health. Both conserved end residues are part of each CDR3. A D gene is named only where the DNA matches it firmly. Clone sizes are given selectively: once, few, many, or a class where the clone is expanded.

TRBV5-4	.	.	14	TRBJ2-1	TGTGCCAGCAGCTTGGACCCAGTCATGGGTGAGCAGTTCTTC	CASSLDPVMGEQFF
TRBV15	few	.	13	TRBJ2-7	TGTGACACCAGCATCCGGACAGTTGGGGAGCAGTACTTC	CDTSIRTVGEQYF
TRBV5-6	few	.	16	TRBJ1-5	TGTGCCAGCAGCTTGTCACGGCGCAATAGCAATCAGCCCCAGCATTTT	CASSLSRRNSNQPQHF
TRBV13	many	.	13	TRBJ2-7	TGTGCCAGCAGCTTAAGCCCCCGGGGCGAGCAGTACTTC	CASSLSPRGEQYF
TRBV2	few	TRBD2	17	TRBJ2-1	TGTGCCAGCAGTGAACGGGAGACTAGCGGGTTCCACAATGAGCAGTTCTTC	CASSERETSGFHNEQFF
TRBV10-3	.	TRBD1	15	TRBJ1-2	TGTGCCATCAGTGAGTCGCGGACAGGGGGCGATGGCTACACCTTC	CAISESRTGGDGYTF
TRBV9	few	TRBD2	16	TRBJ2-1	TGTGCCAGCAGCGTAGCTGGACTAGCGGGAGTCGATGAGCAGTTCTTC	CASSVAGLAGVDEQFF
TRBV7-3	.	TRBD1	17	TRBJ2-1	TGTGCCAGCAGCTCCGGACAGGGTAGAAGCTCCTACAATGAGCAGTTCTTC	CASSSGQGRSSYNEQFF
TRBV7-9	few	.	15	TRBJ1-2	TGTGCCAGCAGCTCGGGACTTTGGTCGGGCTATGGCTACACCTTC	CASSSGLWSGYGYTF
TRBV19	.	.	17	TRBJ2-7	TGTGCCAGTAGTTCGGGCACAACCGGGACACGGAACTACGAGCAGTACTTC	CASSSGTTGTRNYEQYF
TRBV6-6	many	TRBD1	14	TRBJ2-7	TGTGCCAGCAACTCTTGGACAGGGGACTACGAGCAGTACTTC	CASNSWTGDYEQYF
TRBV30	.	.	16	TRBJ2-7	TGTGCCTGGAGAGAGGTCCGGGGCCCTTATTCCTACGAGCAGTACTTC	CAWREVRGPYSYEQYF
TRBV7-3	.	TRBD1	14	TRBJ2-3	TGTGCCAGCAGCATGGGACAGGGCACAGATACGCAGTATTTT	CASSMGQGTDTQYF
TRBV9	.	.	15	TRBJ2-6	TGTGCCAGCAGCATCCTAGGTTCTGGGGCCAACGTCCTGACTTTC	CASSILGSGANVLTF
TRBV28	.	TRBD1	13	TRBJ2-7	TGTGCCAGCAGACGGACAGGGGATAGTGAGCAGTACTTC	CASRRTGDSEQYF
TRBV18	few	TRBD1	15	TRBJ2-6	TGTGCCAGCTCACCGGACAGGTCTGGGGCCAACGTCCTGACTTTC	CASSPDRSGANVLTF
TRBV13	.	TRBD2	16	TRBJ2-5	TGTGCCAGCAGCTCTAGACTAGCGGGATTTAAAGAGACCCAGTACTTC	CASSSRLAGFKETQYF
TRBV12-5	.	.	15	TRBJ1-4	TGTGCTAGTGGTTTGGTAGCTTCGGCTACAGAAAAACTGTTTTTT	CASGLVASATEKLFF
TRBV6-5	many	TRBD2	15	TRBJ2-1	TGTGCCAGCAGTTCCTGGACTAGCGGTTACAATGAGCAGTTCTTC	CASSSWTSGYNEQFF
TRBV10-3	medium-sized	.	13	TRBJ2-3	TGTGCCATCATGCGGGAAAACACAGATACGCAGTATTTT	CAIMRENTDTQYF
TRBV4-1	few	.	16	TRBJ2-3	TGCGCCAGCAGCCAAGCCCCGGCTAGCGTCCCAGATACGCAGTATTTT	CASSQAPASVPDTQYF
TRBV23-1	few	.	17	TRBJ2-2	TGCGCCAGCAGTCAAGAGGGGTTCGCCAGGAACACCGGGGAGCTGTTTTTT	CASSQEGFARNTGELFF
TRBV25-1	.	.	17	TRBJ2-1	TGTGCCAGCAGTGAAGTCCCCGAGACAGAGGACCACAATGAGCAGTTCTTC	CASSEVPETEDHNEQFF
TRBV7-2	.	TRBD1	15	TRBJ1-2	TGTGCCAGCAGCTTTCGGACAGGGATTGACTATGGCTACACCTTC	CASSFRTGIDYGYTF
TRBV7-8	.	.	15	TRBJ2-7	TGTGCCAGCAGCCCACAATCCAGGATCTCCTACGAGCAGTACTTC	CASSPQSRISYEQYF
TRBV30	few	TRBD1	16	TRBJ2-3	TGTGCCTGGAGTGTATCCTGGGACAGCAACACAGATACGCAGTATTTT	CAWSVSWDSNTDTQYF
TRBV29-1	.	.	13	TRBJ2-1	TGCAGCGTTCGGGCTGAATTCTACAATGAGCAGTTCTTC	CSVRAEFYNEQFF
TRBV4-1	.	TRBD1	17	TRBJ1-1	TGCGCCAGCAGCCAAGATCGGACAGGGGGTTTTTTTGGCGAAGCTTTCTTT	CASSQDRTGGFFGEAFF
TRBV11-2	.	TRBD1	13	TRBJ2-5	TGTGCCAGCAGCCGTGACAGGGAGGAGACCCAGTACTTC	CASSRDREETQYF
TRBV28	many	TRBD1	13	TRBJ1-1	TGTGCCAGCAGCCACACAGGGGACACTGAAGCTTTCTTT	CASSHTGDTEAFF
TRBV5-1	.	.	12	TRBJ2-3	TGCGCCAGCAGCTTGGAAAGTAATACGCAGTATTTT	CASSLESNTQYF
TRBV6-5	few	TRBD1	15	TRBJ1-1	TGTGCCAGCAGTGTCGAGGGGGCAAGTAGGACTGAAGCTTTCTTT	CASSVEGASRTEAFF
TRBV30	few	.	14	TRBJ2-5	TGTGCCTGGAGCCTCGTGGACGGAGGAGAGACCCAGTACTTC	CAWSLVDGGETQYF
TRBV25-1	.	.	17	TRBJ2-2	TGTGCCAGCAGTGAAGTGTTCCCCAGCGGAAACACCGGGGAGCTGTTTTTT	CASSEVFPSGNTGELFF
TRBV29-1	.	.	15	TRBJ2-6	TGCAGCGTTGAACCTGTGCGCACTGGGGCCAACGTCTTGACTTTC	CSVEPVRTGANVLTF
TRBV28	.	TRBD1	16	TRBJ2-7	TGTGCCAGCAGTCCTGCTGGACAGGGTAGCGCCTACGAGCAGTACTTC	CASSPAGQGSAYEQYF
TRBV7-7	few	.	13	TRBJ1-5	TGTGCCAGCAGCTTAGCGCCGGCTCAGCCCCAGCATTTT	CASSLAPAQPQHF
TRBV7-2	many	TRBD1	17	TRBJ2-7	TGTGCCAGCAGCTTACTTGTGGCAGGGGGTACCTCCTACGAGCAGTACTTC	CASSLLVAGGTSYEQYF
TRBV6-1	few	TRBD1	15	TRBJ1-5	TGTGCCAGCAGTGAAGCGTCAGGGGGCGGACAGCCCCAGCATTTT	CASSEASGGGQPQHF
TRBV19	once	TRBD2	16	TRBJ2-4	TGTGCCAGTAGTATAGTGGCAGCGGGAGGCAAAAACATTCAGTACTTC	CASSIVAAGGKNIQYF
TRBV7-9	.	TRBD1	15	TRBJ2-7	TGTGCCAGCAGCCCGGACCGACAGGGGGCTTACGAGCAGTACTTC	CASSPDRQGAYEQYF
TRBV2	few	.	14	TRBJ2-1	TGTGCCAGCAGTGAACTCCGGAACTACAATGAGCAGTTCTTC	CASSELRNYNEQFF
TRBV9	.	TRBD2	16	TRBJ2-3	TGTGCCAGCAGCTTCCGGACTAGCGGGAGCCCAACCACGCAGTATTTT	CASSFRTSGSPTTQYF
TRBV2	.	.	11	TRBJ1-2	TGTGCCAGCAGTGAGAACTATGGCTACACCTTC	CASSENYGYTF
TRBV7-2	few	.	13	TRBJ2-7	TGTGCCAGCAGCATGGAGCGGACCTACGAGCAGTACTTC	CASSMERTYEQYF
TRBV11-2	few	TRBD2	15	TRBJ2-5	TGTGCCAGCAGCCCTAGCGGGAGGGCCGGTGAGACCCAGTACTTC	CASSPSGRAGETQYF
TRBV15	many	TRBD1	12	TRBJ2-7	TGTGCCACCTCAGGGGGTCGTTACGAGCAGTACTTC	CATSGGRYEQYF
TRBV5-1	.	.	16	TRBJ2-3	TGCGCCAGCAGCCCTGGTGATGGGGTGTCGACAGATACGCAGTATTTT	CASSPGDGVSTDTQYF
TRBV29-1	few	TRBD2	14	TRBJ2-5	TGCAGCGTGGACCTAGCGGGAGTACAAGGGACCCAGTACTTC	CSVDLAGVQGTQYF
TRBV19	few	.	13	TRBJ2-3	TGTGCCAGTAAGGCGGGAATCGCAGATACGCAGTATTTT	CASKAGIADTQYF
TRBV2	few	TRBD1	13	TRBJ2-1	TGTGCCAGCAGAGGACAGGGGGAGAATGAGCAGTTCTTC	CASRGQGENEQFF
TRBV11-2	few	TRBD1	16	TRBJ2-1	TGTGCCAGCAGCTCCTCTTACAGGGGGCGTCAGAATGAGCAGTTCTTC	CASSSSYRGRQNEQFF
TRBV29-1	.	TRBD2	15	TRBJ2-4	TGCAGCGCTGAGACCCGGACGGGAGGGATTGGCGGTCAGTACTTC	CSAETRTGGIGGQYF